In this sample, the clone carrying this T cell receptor beta chain turned up a few times. Its cognate antigen is unknown. Germline lookup yields CDR1 MNHNY and CDR2 SVGAGI (reference sequence). V was cut by 0 bases and J by 7 bases, with 12 bases left in between. CDR3 length: 14 amino acids. Sequencing used immunoSEQ multiplex PCR; TCRdb keeps in-frame clones, though not all of them. The repertoire consists of roughly 10,000 clones, with about four fifths occurring once and the leading ten covering under 50%. The data stem from a study of glioma-infiltrating T cells after dendritic cell vaccination. Study in general: Samples are from glioblastoma patients in Phase I and II dendritic cell vaccine trials. Autologous tumor lysate-pulsed dendritic cell vaccination was given between 2003 and 2012.

Study conclusions and caveats: Longer survival after dendritic cell vaccination followed higher pretreatment TIL content. Complete blood and tumor specimen sets were limited to few patients.

Time point described: after dendritic cell vaccination, including at tumor progression/relapse. Specimen: blood, collected after dendritic cell vaccination. The V gene is TRBV6-6, the J gene TRBJ1-1; D perhaps matches TRBD1 (6 bases). The sequence was obtained from a human donor with glioblastoma. The CDR3 DNA sequence: TGTGCCAGCAGTTACTCGGACAGAAAACTTGAAGCTTTCTTT. This codes for CASSYSDRKLEAFF.